The present entry profiles one TCR beta chain with its context. Antigen specificity is unknown. Treatment defined: about 20 received Ad26.COV2.S at low or high dose, single or two shots; about five received placebo; per-sample allocation not given. Collection of the samples took place on day 63 after the first injection of vaccine or placebo. This sample was taken from a study of Ad26.COV2.S vaccination and SARS-CoV-2 variants. Study conclusions and caveats: Substantial breadth in spike-specific CD8+ and CD4+ T cell responses was reportedly seen after vaccination.

Using immunoSEQ multiplex PCR, the repertoire was profiled, and TCRdb retains in-frame clones only, with some absent. There are just under 250,000 clones in the sample; approximately 90% occur only once, and over 8.5% lies in the top ten. The CDR3 runs 15 residues. J was trimmed by 7 bases and V by 8 bases; bases with no gene match: 11. CDR1 MGHDK and CDR2 SYGVNS come from the germline V gene. The sequence was collected from a person between 18 and 65 years old who received the Ad26.COV2.S COVID-19 vaccine or a placebo. The rearrangement joins TRBV25-1 to TRBJ1-6; TRBD1 agrees at 7 bases. Here the sequenced sample was peripheral blood, taken in a trial of Ad26.COV2.S vaccine versus placebo. In DNA, the CDR3 is TGTGCCAGCCGGGAAGACAGGGCTCAAAATTCACCCCTCCACTTT. Translated: CASREDRAQNSPLHF.